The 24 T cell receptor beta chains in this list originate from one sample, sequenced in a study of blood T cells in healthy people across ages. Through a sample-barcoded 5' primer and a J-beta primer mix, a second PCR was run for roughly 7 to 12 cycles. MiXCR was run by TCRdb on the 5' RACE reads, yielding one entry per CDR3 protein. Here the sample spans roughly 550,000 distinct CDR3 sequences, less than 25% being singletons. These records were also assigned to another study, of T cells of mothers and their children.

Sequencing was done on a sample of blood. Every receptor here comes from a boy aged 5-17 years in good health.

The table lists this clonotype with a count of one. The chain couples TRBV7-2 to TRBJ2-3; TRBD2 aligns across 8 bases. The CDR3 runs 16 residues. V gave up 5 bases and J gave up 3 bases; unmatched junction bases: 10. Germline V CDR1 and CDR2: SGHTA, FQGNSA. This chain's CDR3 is CASSRRRGASTDTQYF. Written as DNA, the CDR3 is TGTGCCAGCAGCCGCCGGCGGGGGGCATCTACAGATACGCAGTATTTT.

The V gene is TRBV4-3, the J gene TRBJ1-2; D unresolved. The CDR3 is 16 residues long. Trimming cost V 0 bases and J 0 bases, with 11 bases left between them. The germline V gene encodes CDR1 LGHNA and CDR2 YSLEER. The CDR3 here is CASSQEPPPSNYGYTF. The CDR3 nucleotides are TGCGCCAGCAGCCAAGAGCCCCCCCCCTCTAACTATGGCTACACCTTC.

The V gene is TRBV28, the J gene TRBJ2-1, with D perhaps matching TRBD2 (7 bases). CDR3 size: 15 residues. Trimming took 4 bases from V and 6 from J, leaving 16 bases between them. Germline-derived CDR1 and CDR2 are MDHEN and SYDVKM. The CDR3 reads CASSSEGEGGNEQFF. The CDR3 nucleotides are TGTGCCAGCAGTTCGGAAGGGGAGGGGGGCAATGAGCAGTTCTTC.

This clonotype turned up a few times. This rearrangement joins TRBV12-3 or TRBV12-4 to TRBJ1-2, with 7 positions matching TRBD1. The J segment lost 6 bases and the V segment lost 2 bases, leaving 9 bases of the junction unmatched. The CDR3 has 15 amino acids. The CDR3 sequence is CASSLSRQGGNGYTF. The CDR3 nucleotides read TGTGCCAGCAGTTTATCTCGCCAGGGGGGAAATGGCTACACCTTC.

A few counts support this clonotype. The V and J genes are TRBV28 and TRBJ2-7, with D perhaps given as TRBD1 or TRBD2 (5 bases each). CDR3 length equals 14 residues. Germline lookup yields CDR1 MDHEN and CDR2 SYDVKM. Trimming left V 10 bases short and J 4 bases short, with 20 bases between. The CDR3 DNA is TGTGCCACCCAGCCGGGGTTAAAGGGGTACGAGCAGTACTTC. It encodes CATQPGLKGYEQYF.

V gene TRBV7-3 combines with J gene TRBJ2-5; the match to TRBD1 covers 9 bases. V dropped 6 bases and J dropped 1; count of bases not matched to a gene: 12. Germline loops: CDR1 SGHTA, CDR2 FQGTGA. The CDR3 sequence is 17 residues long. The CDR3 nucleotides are TGTGCCAGCAGGCCGGCACCCGGACAGGGGACCCAAGAGACCCAGTACTTC. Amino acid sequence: CASRPAPGQGTQETQYF.

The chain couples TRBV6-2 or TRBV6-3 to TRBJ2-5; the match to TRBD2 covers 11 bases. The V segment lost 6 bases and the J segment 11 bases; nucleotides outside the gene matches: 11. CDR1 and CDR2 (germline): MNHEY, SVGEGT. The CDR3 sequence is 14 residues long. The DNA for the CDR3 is TGTGCCAGCAGCTTGCCCGGGACTAGCGGTGGACAGTACTTC. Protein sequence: CASSLPGTSGGQYF.

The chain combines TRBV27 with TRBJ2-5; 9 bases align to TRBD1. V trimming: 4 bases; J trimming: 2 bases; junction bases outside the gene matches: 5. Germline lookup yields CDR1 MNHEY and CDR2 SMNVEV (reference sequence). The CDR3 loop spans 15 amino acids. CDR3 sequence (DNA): TGTGCCAGCAGTTCCGCGACAGGGGGTCAAGAGACCCAGTACTTC. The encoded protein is CASSSATGGQETQYF.

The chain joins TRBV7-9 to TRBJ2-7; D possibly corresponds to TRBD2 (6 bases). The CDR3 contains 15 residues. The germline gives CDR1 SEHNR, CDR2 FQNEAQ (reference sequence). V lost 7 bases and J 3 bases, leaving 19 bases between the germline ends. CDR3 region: CASTLSEGGSYEQYF. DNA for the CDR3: TGTGCCAGCACCCTTTCGGAGGGAGGAAGCTACGAGCAGTACTTC.

The CDR3 reads CSARDLGSAYEQYF. The CDR3 region has the DNA TGCAGTGCTAGAGATTTAGGGTCAGCCTACGAGCAGTACTTC. V and J are TRBV20-1 and TRBJ2-7; D uncertain. The length of the CDR3 is 14 residues. Germline CDR1 DFQATT, CDR2 SNEGSKA (reference sequence). Trimming stripped 0 bases from V and 2 bases from J, with 11 bases between.

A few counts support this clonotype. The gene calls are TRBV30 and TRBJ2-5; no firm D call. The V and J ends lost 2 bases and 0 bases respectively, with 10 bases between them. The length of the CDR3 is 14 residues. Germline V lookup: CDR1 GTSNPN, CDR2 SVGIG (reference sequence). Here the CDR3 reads CAWSPRVYQETQYF. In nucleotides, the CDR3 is TGTGCCTGGAGTCCCCGAGTGTACCAAGAGACCCAGTACTTC.

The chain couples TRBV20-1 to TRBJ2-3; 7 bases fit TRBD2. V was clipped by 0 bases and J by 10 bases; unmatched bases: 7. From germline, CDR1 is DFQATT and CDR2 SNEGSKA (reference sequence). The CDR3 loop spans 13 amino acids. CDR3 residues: CSAREAGASSQYF. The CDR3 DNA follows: TGCAGTGCTAGAGAGGCGGGAGCCTCATCGCAGTATTTT.

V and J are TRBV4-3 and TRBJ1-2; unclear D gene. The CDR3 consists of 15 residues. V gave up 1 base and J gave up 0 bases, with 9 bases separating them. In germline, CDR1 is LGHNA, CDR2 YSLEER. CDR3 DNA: TGCGCCAGCAGCCAAGTCGGGGTAGCTAACTATGGCTACACCTTC. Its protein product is CASSQVGVANYGYTF.

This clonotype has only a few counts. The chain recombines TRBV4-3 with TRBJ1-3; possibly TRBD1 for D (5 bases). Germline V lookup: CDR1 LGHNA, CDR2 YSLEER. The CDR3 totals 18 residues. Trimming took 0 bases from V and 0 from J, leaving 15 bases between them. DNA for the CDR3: TGCGCCAGCAGCCAAGATCGGGGCAGGGCACTCTCTGGAAACACCATATATTTT. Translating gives CASSQDRGRALSGNTIYF.

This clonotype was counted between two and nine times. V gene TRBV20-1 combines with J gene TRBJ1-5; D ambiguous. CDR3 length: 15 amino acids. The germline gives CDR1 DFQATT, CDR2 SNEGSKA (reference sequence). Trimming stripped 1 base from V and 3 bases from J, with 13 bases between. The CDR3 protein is CSARAAHGLNQPQHF. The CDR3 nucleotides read TGCAGTGCTAGAGCCGCCCACGGACTCAATCAGCCCCAGCATTTT.

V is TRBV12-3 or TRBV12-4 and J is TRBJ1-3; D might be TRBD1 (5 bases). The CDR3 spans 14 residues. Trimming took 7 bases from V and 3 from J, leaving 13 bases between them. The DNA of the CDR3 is TGTGCCAGCACCTTGGGCAGGGATGGAAACACCATATATTTT. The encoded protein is CASTLGRDGNTIYF.

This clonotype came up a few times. This CDR3 reads CASSLGDINTGELFF. The CDR3 nucleotides are TGCGCCAGCAGCTTAGGGGACATCAACACCGGGGAGCTGTTTTTT. J is TRBJ2-2 and V is TRBV5-1, with a weak D call TRBD1 (6 bases). There are 15 residues in the CDR3. V lost 2 bases and J 2 bases, leaving 10 bases between the germline ends. Per the germline V gene, CDR1 is SGHRS and CDR2 is YFSETQ.

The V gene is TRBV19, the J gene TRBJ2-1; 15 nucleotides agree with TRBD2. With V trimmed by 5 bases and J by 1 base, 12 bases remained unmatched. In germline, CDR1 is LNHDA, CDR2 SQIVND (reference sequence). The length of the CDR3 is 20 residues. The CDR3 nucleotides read TGTGCCAGTAGTGACACTGGACTAGCGGGAGGGCCTGCGTCCTACAATGAGCAGTTCTTC. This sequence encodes CASSDTGLAGGPASYNEQFF.

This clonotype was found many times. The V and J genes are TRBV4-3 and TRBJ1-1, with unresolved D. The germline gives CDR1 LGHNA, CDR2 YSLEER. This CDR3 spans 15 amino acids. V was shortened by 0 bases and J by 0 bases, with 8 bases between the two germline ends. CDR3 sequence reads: CASSQDPGVNTEAFF. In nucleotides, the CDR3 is TGCGCCAGCAGCCAAGATCCAGGAGTGAACACTGAAGCTTTCTTT.

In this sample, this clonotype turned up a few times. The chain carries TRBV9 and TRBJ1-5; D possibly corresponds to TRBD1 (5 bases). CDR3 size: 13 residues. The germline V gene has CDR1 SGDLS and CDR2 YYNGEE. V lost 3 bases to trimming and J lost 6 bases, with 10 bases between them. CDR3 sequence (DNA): TGTGCCAGCAGCGCCCGGGGGGGTCAGCCCCAGCATTTT. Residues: CASSARGGQPQHF.

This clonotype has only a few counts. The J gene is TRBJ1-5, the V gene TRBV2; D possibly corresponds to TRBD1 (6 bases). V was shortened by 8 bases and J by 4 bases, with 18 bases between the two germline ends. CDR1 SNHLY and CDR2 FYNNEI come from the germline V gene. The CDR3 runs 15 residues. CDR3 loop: CASFRGAETNQPQHF. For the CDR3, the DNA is TGTGCCAGCTTCCGGGGGGCTGAAACTAATCAGCCCCAGCATTTT.

The CDR3 here is CASSHRVTGDYNEQFF. The DNA of the CDR3 is TGTGCCAGCAGTCACCGGGTAACAGGGGACTACAATGAGCAGTTCTTC. The chain links TRBV2 to TRBJ2-1, with 7 bases lining up with TRBD1. There are 16 residues in the CDR3. V trimming: 5 bases; J trimming: 3 bases; junction bases outside the gene matches: 10. In germline, CDR1 is SNHLY, CDR2 FYNNEI.

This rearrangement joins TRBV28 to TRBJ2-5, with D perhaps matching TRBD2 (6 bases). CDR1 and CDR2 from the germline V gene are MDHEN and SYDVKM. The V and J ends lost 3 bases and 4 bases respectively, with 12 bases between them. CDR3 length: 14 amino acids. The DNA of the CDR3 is TGTGCCAGCAGTTTCTCCACGGGAGCAGAGACCCAGTACTTC. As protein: CASSFSTGAETQYF.

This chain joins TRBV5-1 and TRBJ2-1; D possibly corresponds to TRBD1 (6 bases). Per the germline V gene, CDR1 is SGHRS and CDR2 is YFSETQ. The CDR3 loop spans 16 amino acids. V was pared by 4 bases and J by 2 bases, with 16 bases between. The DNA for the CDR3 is TGCGCCAGCAGCGTGAGTTCAGGGGTCGCCTACAATGAGCAGTTCTTC. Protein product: CASSVSSGVAYNEQFF.